A single sample gave rise to the 28 T cell receptor beta chains below, sequenced in a study of cytomegalovirus exposure and HLA in healthy donors. The PCR was carried out with 60 Vbeta primers and 13 Jbeta primers. Data came from immunoSEQ multiplex PCR; TCRdb stores just in-frame clones and leaves some out. The sample consists of some 110,000 clones, approximately 80% of them appearing once. The sample taken for sequencing was PBMCs. These receptors were taken from a man aged 50 to 60 in good health and CMV-seropositive.

The gene calls are TRBV5-4 and TRBJ1-1; 8 bases map to TRBD1. The CDR3 contains 14 residues. Germline V gene lookup returns CDR1 SGHNT and CDR2 YYREEE (reference sequence). With 4 bases clipped from V and 1 base from J, the junction kept 3 bases outside the gene matches. CDR3 in DNA: TGTGCCAGCAGCCCACAGGGGGGGAACACTGAAGCTTTCTTT. It is translated as CASSPQGGNTEAFF.

The V gene is TRBV28, the J gene TRBJ2-6, with 7 positions matching TRBD1. Germline CDR1 is MDHEN and CDR2 is SYDVKM. The CDR3 extends over 14 amino acids. With 8 bases clipped from V and 4 bases from J, the junction kept 5 bases outside the gene matches. As DNA, the CDR3 is TGTGCCAGCGAGGGGGCAGGCGGGGCCAACGTCCTGACTTTC. This gives the protein CASEGAGGANVLTF.

In its sample, this clone was seen once. The chain carries TRBV6-1 and TRBJ1-6, with D possibly matching TRBD1 (6 bases). Per the germline V gene, CDR1 is MNHNS and CDR2 is SASEGT. This CDR3 has 13 residues. Trimming pared 6 bases from V and 13 bases from J, leaving 16 bases between. CDR3 loop: CASSDRTGKPLHF. In nucleotides, the CDR3 is TGTGCCAGCAGCGACAGGACTGGGAAGCCCCTCCACTTT.

The chain employs TRBV6-1 and TRBJ1-2; 10 bases are a match to TRBD1. The CDR3 is made up of 15 amino acids. V dropped 0 bases and J dropped 6; count of bases not matched to a gene: 4. Germline lookup yields CDR1 MNHNS and CDR2 SASEGT. CDR3 loop: CASSEADRGWDGYTF. In nucleotides, the CDR3 is TGTGCCAGCAGTGAAGCGGACAGGGGGTGGGATGGCTACACCTTC.

This chain connects TRBV7-3 to TRBJ2-1, with D maybe TRBD2 (5 bases). The CDR3 runs 15 residues. V lost 5 bases to trimming and J lost 1 base, with 12 bases between them. Germline-derived CDR1 and CDR2 are SGHTA and FQGTGA. DNA for the CDR3: TGTGCCAGCAGCCCCCAAGGAGGATCCTACAATGAGCAGTTCTTC. Translation gives CASSPQGGSYNEQFF. Together with reference TRBV7-3 and TRBJ2-1, the CDR3 gives the full variable domain: GAGVSQTPSNKVTEKGKYVELRCDPISGHTALYWYRQSLGQGPEFLIYFQGTGAADDSGLPNDRFFAVRPEGSVSTLKIQRTERGDSAVYLCASSPQGGSYNEQFFGPGTRLTVL.

This clone was found once. The gene calls are TRBV6-5 and TRBJ1-5; 7 bases fit TRBD1. J lost 9 bases, V lost 0 bases, and 8 bases had no gene match. Germline CDR1 is MNHEY and CDR2 is SVGAGI. There are 15 residues in the CDR3. For the CDR3, the DNA is TGTGCCAGCAGTTACTCGGGGACAGACAATGGGCCCCAGCATTTT. It is translated as CASSYSGTDNGPQHF.

V gene TRBV7-9 combines with J gene TRBJ1-6; D gene unclear. Germline CDR1 and CDR2: SEHNR and FQNEAQ (reference sequence). The CDR3 is 13 amino acids. Trimming took 5 bases from V and 9 from J, leaving 11 bases between them. CDR3 bases: TGTGCCAGCAGCAATGGTCCTAGTTCACCCCTCCACTTT. It codes for CASSNGPSSPLHF.

The gene calls are TRBV28 and TRBJ1-2; 8 positions agree with TRBD1. Germline CDR1 and CDR2: MDHEN and SYDVKM. This CDR3 contains 15 residues. The junction had 7 bases not matched to a gene; V was cut back by 6 bases and J by 1 base. The CDR3 DNA reads as TGTGCCAGCAGGCTCCTTGGACAGGGTAACTATGGCTACACCTTC. The encoded protein is CASRLLGQGNYGYTF.

The rearrangement links TRBV6-6 to TRBJ2-5; 8 bases fit TRBD1. The J call may be faulty, since TRBJ2-7 better matches the DNA end. Germline V gene data show CDR1 as MNHNY and CDR2 as SVGAGI (reference sequence). The CDR3 runs to 14 residues. CDR3 DNA sequence: TGTGCCAGCAGCCGGGGACAGGACCCCTACGAGCAGTACTTC. This sequence encodes CASSRGQDPYEQYF.

V gene TRBV5-1 combines with J gene TRBJ2-5; TRBD1 aligns across 11 bases. Germline assignment: CDR1 SGHRS and CDR2 YFSETQ. V shed 4 bases and J 5 bases; nucleotides not matched to a gene: 7. This CDR3 is 15 amino acids long. The CDR3 here is CASSGQGARDETQYF. CDR3 coding DNA: TGCGCCAGCAGCGGACAGGGGGCACGCGATGAGACCCAGTACTTC.

V is TRBV7-9 and J is TRBJ2-5; D possibly corresponds to TRBD2 (5 bases). The CDR3 consists of 16 residues. Germline V gene lookup returns CDR1 SEHNR and CDR2 FQNEAQ (reference sequence). With 5 bases removed from V and 0 bases from J, the gap between germline ends came to 16 bases. CDR3 sequence (DNA): TGTGCCAGCAGCGTCATAGCGAAAGTGTACCAAGAGACCCAGTACTTC. Encoded protein: CASSVIAKVYQETQYF.

The chain recombines TRBV29-1 with TRBJ1-1; perhaps TRBD1 as D (6 bases). Germline V CDR1 and CDR2: SQVTM, ANQGSEA. This CDR3 comprises 12 residues. Trimming removed 3 bases at V and 1 base at J, with 6 bases between. The CDR3 DNA follows: TGCAGCGTTGAGGGACAGAACACTGAAGCTTTCTTT. It specifies CSVEGQNTEAFF.

The J gene is TRBJ1-1, the V gene TRBV7-6, with 8 nucleotides matching TRBD1. With V trimmed by 4 bases and J by 4 bases, 14 bases remained unmatched. The CDR3 has 17 residues. Germline values: CDR1 SGHVS, CDR2 FNYEAQ. CDR3 sequence reads: CASSSRTGRGRSTEAFF. The DNA for the CDR3 is TGTGCCAGCAGCTCCAGGACAGGGCGAGGACGGAGCACTGAAGCTTTCTTT.

The chain carries TRBV4-2 and TRBJ2-3; TRBD2 agrees at 8 bases. Germline V gene data show CDR1 as LGHNA and CDR2 as YNFKEQ. The ends lost 3 bases at V and 10 bases at J; junction bases unmatched: 24. The CDR3 extends over 19 amino acids. The CDR3 sequence: CASSQEAGGAPRERGAQYF. For the CDR3, the DNA is TGTGCCAGCAGCCAGGAGGCCGGGGGGGCGCCCCGGGAAAGAGGTGCGCAGTATTTT.

This clone occurred a few times. The chain links TRBV20-1 to TRBJ2-7; D gene ambiguous. V was shortened by 7 bases and J by 3 bases, with 4 bases between the two germline ends. The CDR3 consists of 9 residues. The germline CDR1 and CDR2 sequences are DFQATT and SNEGSKA (reference sequence). The CDR3: CSGLYEQYF. Here the CDR3 DNA reads TGCAGTGGTCTCTACGAGCAGTACTTC.

This chain joins TRBV28 and TRBJ1-1, with D perhaps matching TRBD1 (6 bases). V was trimmed by 6 bases and J by 1 base, leaving 15 bases between them. Germline lookup yields CDR1 MDHEN and CDR2 SYDVKM. The CDR3 runs to 15 residues. CDR3 amino acids: CASRPLDSQNTEAFF. The CDR3 nucleotides are TGTGCCAGCAGACCCCTGGACAGCCAGAACACTGAAGCTTTCTTT. The full variable domain, rest sourced from reference TRBV28 and TRBJ1-1, is DVKVTQSSRYLVKRTGEKVFLECVQDMDHENMFWYRQDPGLGLRLIYFSYDVKMKEKGDIPEGYSVSREKKERFSLILESASTNQTSMYLCASRPLDSQNTEAFFGQGTRLTVV.

This sequence joins TRBV5-1 and TRBJ1-5; weak D call: TRBD1 (6 bases). V dropped 4 bases and J dropped 1 base, with 12 bases sitting between them. CDR3 size: 15 residues. Looked up from germline, CDR1 is SGHRS and CDR2 is YFSETQ. In DNA form, the CDR3 reads TGCGCCAGCAGCCCGGAGACAGGAAGCAATCAGCCCCAGCATTTT. This translates into CASSPETGSNQPQHF.

This clone has a handful of counts. This chain joins TRBV7-2 and TRBJ2-7; D remains unclear. CDR1 SGHTA and CDR2 FQGNSA come from the germline V gene. The CDR3 extends over 12 amino acids. V was pared by 5 bases and J by 0 bases, with 5 bases between. The CDR3 reads CASSPISYEQYF. In nucleotides, the CDR3 is TGTGCCAGCAGCCCTATCTCCTACGAGCAGTACTTC.

This chain links TRBV5-1 with TRBJ1-5; no definite D call. Trimming removed 0 bases from V and 3 bases from J, with 10 bases in between. The germline V gene has CDR1 SGHRS and CDR2 YFSETQ. The CDR3 has 15 amino acids. The CDR3 DNA follows: TGCGCCAGCAGCTTGGGGGCAGAAAACAATCAGCCCCAGCATTTT. Translating it yields CASSLGAENNQPQHF.

There are a few counts of this clone. The rearrangement joins TRBV19 to TRBJ1-1, with unresolved D. The CDR3 length is 14 residues. V lost 5 bases, J lost 2 bases, and 12 bases lay in between. Germline V CDR1 and CDR2: LNHDA, SQIVND (reference sequence). CDR3 in DNA: TGTGCCAGTAGTGAGGAGGAGGGAAACACTGAAGCTTTCTTT. Translation gives CASSEEEGNTEAFF.

In nucleotides, the CDR3 is TGTGCCAGCAGTTCCTCCGGGACAGGGCCTAAAGGCTACACCTTC. Translating it yields CASSSSGTGPKGYTF. This chain uses TRBV27 with TRBJ1-2; TRBD1 matches 9 bases. Germline CDR1 reads MNHEY; CDR2 reads SMNVEV (reference sequence). The CDR3 sequence is 15 residues long. V shed 4 bases and J 8 bases; nucleotides not matched to a gene: 11.

The J gene is TRBJ1-2, the V gene TRBV27; TRBD1 aligns across 9 bases. This CDR3 is 17 amino acids long. Unmatched junction bases numbered 13, after V lost 5 bases and J lost 3 bases. CDR1 MNHEY and CDR2 SMNVEV come from the germline V gene (reference sequence). For the CDR3, the DNA is TGTGCCAGCAGTCGGCGAGCATCGGGACAGGGAGACTATGGCTACACCTTC. Translating gives CASSRRASGQGDYGYTF.

The chain combines TRBV5-4 with TRBJ2-2; tentatively, D is TRBD1 (5 bases). Germline CDR1 and CDR2: SGHNT and YYREEE (reference sequence). CDR3 length: 15 amino acids. The V end lost 4 bases, the J end lost 8 bases, and 18 bases lay between the germline ends. Here the CDR3 DNA reads TGTGCCAGCAGCCTACAGGACCGACTGGCTGGGGAGCTGTTTTTT. Protein: CASSLQDRLAGELFF.

This clone occurred a few times. This chain connects TRBV4-1 to TRBJ2-1; 10 nucleotides match TRBD1. V lost 3 bases, J lost 5 bases, and 16 bases stayed unmatched. Germline V CDR1 and CDR2: MGHRA, YSYEKL. The CDR3 is made up of 19 amino acids. CDR3 DNA sequence: TGCGCCAGCAGCCACCGGGACAGGGGAAGCAGTAGTGGTAACAATGAGCAGTTCTTC. The encoded protein is CASSHRDRGSSSGNNEQFF.

The rearrangement joins TRBV5-1 to TRBJ2-1, with 16 bases lining up with TRBD2. This CDR3 comprises 20 residues. V gave up 4 bases and J gave up 6 bases; unmatched junction bases: 16. Germline CDR1 reads SGHRS; CDR2 reads YFSETQ. The CDR3 region is CASSRAGMGLAGGPGNEQFF. The CDR3 DNA follows: TGCGCCAGCAGCCGTGCGGGGATGGGACTAGCGGGGGGGCCCGGCAATGAGCAGTTCTTC.

The rearrangement uses TRBV18 and TRBJ2-7, with a tentative D call TRBD1 (5 bases). The CDR3 is 15 amino acids. V was cut by 0 bases and J by 5 bases, with 14 bases left in between. Germline V CDR1 and CDR2: KGHSH, LQKENI. The CDR3 loop reads CASSPPNQGRDEQYF. The CDR3, as DNA: TGTGCCAGCTCACCACCGAACCAGGGTAGGGACGAGCAGTACTTC.

This chain uses TRBV7-9 with TRBJ2-2; 10 bases map to TRBD1. This CDR3 has 15 amino acids. Germline lookup yields CDR1 SEHNR and CDR2 FQNEAQ (reference sequence). The trim removed 5 bases at V and 6 bases at J, leaving 6 bases unmatched. The CDR3 spells CASSKTGGASGELFF. The CDR3 region has the DNA TGTGCCAGCAGCAAGACAGGGGGCGCCTCCGGGGAGCTGTTTTTT.

J is TRBJ2-3 and V is TRBV30; 14 nucleotides match TRBD2. Trimming took 2 bases from V and 8 from J; bases not matched to a gene: 9. Germline values: CDR1 GTSNPN, CDR2 SVGIG (reference sequence). CDR3 size: 16 residues. This CDR3 is CAWSRTSGGSRGTQYF. In DNA form, the CDR3 reads TGTGCCTGGAGTCGGACTAGCGGGGGGTCCCGGGGTACGCAGTATTTT. The entire variable domain, with the rest obtained from reference TRBV30 and TRBJ2-3, is as follows: SQTIHQWPATLVQPVGSPLSLECTVEGTSNPNLYWYRQAAGRGLQLLFYSVGIGQISSEVPQNLSASRPQDRQFILSSKKLLLSDSGFYLCAWSRTSGGSRGTQYFGPGTRLTVL.